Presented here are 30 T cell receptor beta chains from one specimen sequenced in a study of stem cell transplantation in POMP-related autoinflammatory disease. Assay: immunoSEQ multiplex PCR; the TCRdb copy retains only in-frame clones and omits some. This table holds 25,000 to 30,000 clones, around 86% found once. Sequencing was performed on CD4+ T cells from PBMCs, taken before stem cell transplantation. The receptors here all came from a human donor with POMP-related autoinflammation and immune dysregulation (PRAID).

CDR3 coding DNA: TGTGCCAGCAGCACCGGGACAGCCTTGAGGGGTGGCTACACCTTC. Amino acids: CASSTGTALRGGYTF. V and J are TRBV9 and TRBJ1-2; 7 bases map to TRBD1. This CDR3 spans 15 amino acids. CDR1 is SGDLS, CDR2 YYNGEE, per germline. Germline trimming cut 4 bases from V and 7 bases from J; bases unmatched to any gene: 13.

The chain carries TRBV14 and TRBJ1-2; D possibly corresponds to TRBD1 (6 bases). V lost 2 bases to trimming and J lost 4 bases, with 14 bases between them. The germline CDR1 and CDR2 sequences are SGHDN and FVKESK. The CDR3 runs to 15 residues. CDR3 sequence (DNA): TGTGCCAGCAGCCAAACCTCGGGAGGGGGCTATGGCTACACCTTC. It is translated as CASSQTSGGGYGYTF. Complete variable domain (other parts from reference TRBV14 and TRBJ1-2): EAGVTQFPSHSVIEKGQTVTLRCDPISGHDNLYWYRRVMGKEIKFLLHFVKESKQDESGMPNNRFLAERTGGTYSTLKVQPAELEDSGVYFCASSQTSGGGYGYTFGSGTRLTVV.

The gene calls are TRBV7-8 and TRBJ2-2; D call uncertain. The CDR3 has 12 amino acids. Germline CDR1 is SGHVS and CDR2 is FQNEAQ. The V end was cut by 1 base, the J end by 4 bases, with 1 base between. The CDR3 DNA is TGTGCCAGCAGCTTAGTCACCGGGGAGCTGTTTTTT. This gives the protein CASSLVTGELFF.

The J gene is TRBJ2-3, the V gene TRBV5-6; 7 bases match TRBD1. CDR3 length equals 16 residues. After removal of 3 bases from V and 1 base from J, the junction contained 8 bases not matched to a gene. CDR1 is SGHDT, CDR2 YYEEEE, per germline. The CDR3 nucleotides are TGTGCCAGCAGCTCTTCCGGGACAGACCGCACAGATACGCAGTATTTT. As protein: CASSSSGTDRTDTQYF.

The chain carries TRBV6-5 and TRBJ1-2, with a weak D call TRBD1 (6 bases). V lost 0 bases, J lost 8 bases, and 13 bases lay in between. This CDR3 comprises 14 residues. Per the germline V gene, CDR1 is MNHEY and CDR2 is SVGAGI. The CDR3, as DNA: TGTGCCAGCAGTTACTCCCGCAGGGGTCGCGGCTACACCTTC. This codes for CASSYSRRGRGYTF.

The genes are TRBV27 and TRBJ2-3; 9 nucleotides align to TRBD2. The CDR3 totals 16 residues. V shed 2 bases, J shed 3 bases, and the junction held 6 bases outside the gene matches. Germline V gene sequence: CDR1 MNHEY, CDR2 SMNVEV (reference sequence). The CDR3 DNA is TGTGCCAGCAGTTTAGGGCCGGGACTAGCAACAGATACGCAGTATTTT. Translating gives CASSLGPGLATDTQYF.

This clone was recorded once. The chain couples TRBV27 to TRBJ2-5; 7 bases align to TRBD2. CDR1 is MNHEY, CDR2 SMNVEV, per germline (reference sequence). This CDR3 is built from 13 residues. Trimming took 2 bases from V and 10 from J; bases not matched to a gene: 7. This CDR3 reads CASSLGPTGGQYF. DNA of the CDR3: TGTGCCAGCAGTTTAGGCCCAACGGGAGGCCAGTACTTC.

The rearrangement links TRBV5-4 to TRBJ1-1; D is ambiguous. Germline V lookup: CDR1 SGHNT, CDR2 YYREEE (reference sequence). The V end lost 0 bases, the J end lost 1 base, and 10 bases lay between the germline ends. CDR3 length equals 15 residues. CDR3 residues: CASSLGVTGNTEAFF. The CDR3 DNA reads TGTGCCAGCAGCTTGGGGGTTACGGGGAACACTGAAGCTTTCTTT.

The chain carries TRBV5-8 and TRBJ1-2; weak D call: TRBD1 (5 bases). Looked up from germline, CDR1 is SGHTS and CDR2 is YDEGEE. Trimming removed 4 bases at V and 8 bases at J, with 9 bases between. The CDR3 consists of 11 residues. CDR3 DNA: TGTGCCAGCAGCGGCGACAGAGGCTACACCTTC. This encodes CASSGDRGYTF.

The CDR3 DNA is TGCAGCTACAGGGAGTCGTCTGGAAACACCATATATTTT. Amino acids: CSYRESSGNTIYF. V usage is TRBV29-1 and J usage is TRBJ1-3; a possible D gene is TRBD1 (6 bases). Germline assignment: CDR1 SQVTM and CDR2 ANQGSEA. V was shortened by 8 bases and J by 1 base, with 12 bases between the two germline ends. The CDR3 is 13 residues long.

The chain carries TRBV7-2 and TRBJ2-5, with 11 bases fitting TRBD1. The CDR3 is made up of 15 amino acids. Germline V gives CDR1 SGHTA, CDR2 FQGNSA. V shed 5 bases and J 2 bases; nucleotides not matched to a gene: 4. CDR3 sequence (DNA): TGTGCCAGCAGCAGGGGACAGGGGGGGCAAGAGACCCAGTACTTC. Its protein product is CASSRGQGGQETQYF.

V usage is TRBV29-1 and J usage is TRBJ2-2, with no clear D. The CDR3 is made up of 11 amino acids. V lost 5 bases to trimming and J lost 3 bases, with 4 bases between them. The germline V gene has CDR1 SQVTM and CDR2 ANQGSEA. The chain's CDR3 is CSVRYTGELFF. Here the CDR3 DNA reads TGCAGCGTTCGGTACACCGGGGAGCTGTTTTTT.

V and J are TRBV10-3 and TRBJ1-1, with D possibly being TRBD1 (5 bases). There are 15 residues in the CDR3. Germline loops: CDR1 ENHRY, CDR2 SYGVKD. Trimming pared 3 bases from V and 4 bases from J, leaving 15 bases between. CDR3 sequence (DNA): TGTGCCATCAGTGATTCAAACAGGAGACTCACTGAAGCTTTCTTT. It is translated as CAISDSNRRLTEAFF.

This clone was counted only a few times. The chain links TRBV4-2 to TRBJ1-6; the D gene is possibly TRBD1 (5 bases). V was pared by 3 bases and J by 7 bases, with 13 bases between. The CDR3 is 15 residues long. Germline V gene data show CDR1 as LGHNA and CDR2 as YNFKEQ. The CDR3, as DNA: TGTGCCAGCAGCCATGGGACCTTGGAAAATTCACCCCTCCACTTT. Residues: CASSHGTLENSPLHF.

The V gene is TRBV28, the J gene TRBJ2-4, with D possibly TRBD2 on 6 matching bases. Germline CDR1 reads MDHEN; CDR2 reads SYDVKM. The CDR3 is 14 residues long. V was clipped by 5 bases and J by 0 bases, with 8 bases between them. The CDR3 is CASSPGVAKNIQYF. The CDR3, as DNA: TGTGCCAGCAGTCCGGGGGTAGCCAAAAACATTCAGTACTTC.

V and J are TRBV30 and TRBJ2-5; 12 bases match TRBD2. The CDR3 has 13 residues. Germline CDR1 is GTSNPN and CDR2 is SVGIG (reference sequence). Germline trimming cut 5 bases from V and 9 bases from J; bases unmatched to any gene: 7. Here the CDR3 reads CAWVLAGGLAQYF. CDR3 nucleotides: TGTGCCTGGGTACTAGCGGGGGGACTGGCCCAGTACTTC.

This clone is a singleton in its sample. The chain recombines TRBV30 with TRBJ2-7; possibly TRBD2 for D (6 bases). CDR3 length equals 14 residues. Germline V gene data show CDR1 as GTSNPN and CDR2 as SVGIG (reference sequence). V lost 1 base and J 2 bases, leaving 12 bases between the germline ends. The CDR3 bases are TGTGCCTGGAGTGCGCTGGCGGGACCCTACGAGCAGTACTTC. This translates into CAWSALAGPYEQYF.

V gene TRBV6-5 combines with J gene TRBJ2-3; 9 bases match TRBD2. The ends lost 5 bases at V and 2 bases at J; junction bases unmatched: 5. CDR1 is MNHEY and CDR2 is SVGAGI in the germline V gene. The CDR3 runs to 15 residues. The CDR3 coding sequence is TGTGCCAGCAGTCCGCGGGGGGGCGACACAGATACGCAGTATTTT. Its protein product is CASSPRGGDTDTQYF.

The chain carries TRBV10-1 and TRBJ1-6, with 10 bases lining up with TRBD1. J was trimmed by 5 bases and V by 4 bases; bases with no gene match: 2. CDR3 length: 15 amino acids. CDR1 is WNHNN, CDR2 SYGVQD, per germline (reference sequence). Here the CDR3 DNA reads TGCGCCAGCAGTGGGGACAGGGGTCATAATTCACCCCTCCACTTT. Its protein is CASSGDRGHNSPLHF.

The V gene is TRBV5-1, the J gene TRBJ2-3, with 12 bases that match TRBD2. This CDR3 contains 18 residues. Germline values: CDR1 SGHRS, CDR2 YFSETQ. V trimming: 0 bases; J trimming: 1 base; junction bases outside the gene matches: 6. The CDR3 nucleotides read TGCGCCAGCAGCTTGGGCCGACTAGCGGGGGTTCGCACAGATACGCAGTATTTT. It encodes CASSLGRLAGVRTDTQYF.

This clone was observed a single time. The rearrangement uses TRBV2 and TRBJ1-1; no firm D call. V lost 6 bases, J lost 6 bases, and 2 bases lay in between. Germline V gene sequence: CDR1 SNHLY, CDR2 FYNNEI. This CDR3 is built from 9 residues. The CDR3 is CASRAEAFF. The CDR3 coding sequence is TGTGCCAGCAGGGCTGAAGCTTTCTTT.

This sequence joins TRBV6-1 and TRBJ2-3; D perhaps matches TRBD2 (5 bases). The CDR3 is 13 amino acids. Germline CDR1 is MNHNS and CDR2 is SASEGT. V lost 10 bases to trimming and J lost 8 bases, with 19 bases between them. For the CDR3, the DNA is TGTGCCACCCACTGGGGAGCCGATATTACGCAGTATTTT. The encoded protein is CATHWGADITQYF.

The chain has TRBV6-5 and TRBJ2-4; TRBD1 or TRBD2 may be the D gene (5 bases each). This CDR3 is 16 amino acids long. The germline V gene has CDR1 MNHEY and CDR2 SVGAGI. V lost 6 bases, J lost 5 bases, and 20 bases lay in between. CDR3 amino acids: CASRYRNGMNENIQYF. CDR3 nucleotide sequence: TGTGCCAGCAGATACAGGAACGGGATGAACGAAAACATTCAGTACTTC.

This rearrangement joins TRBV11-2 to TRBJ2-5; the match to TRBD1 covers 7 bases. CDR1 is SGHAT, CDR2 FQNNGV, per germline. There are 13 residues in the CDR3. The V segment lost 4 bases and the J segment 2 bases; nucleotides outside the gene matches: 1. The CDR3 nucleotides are TGTGCCAGCAGCTCGGGACAGCAAGAGACCCAGTACTTC. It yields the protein CASSSGQQETQYF.

This CDR3 is CASSLEGDPYGYTF. In nucleotides, the CDR3 is TGCGCCAGCAGCTTGGAAGGGGATCCCTATGGCTACACCTTC. This chain uses TRBV5-1 with TRBJ1-2; perhaps TRBD1 as D (5 bases). This CDR3 comprises 14 residues. V lost 0 bases, J lost 4 bases, and 10 bases lay in between. Germline-derived CDR1 and CDR2 are SGHRS and YFSETQ.

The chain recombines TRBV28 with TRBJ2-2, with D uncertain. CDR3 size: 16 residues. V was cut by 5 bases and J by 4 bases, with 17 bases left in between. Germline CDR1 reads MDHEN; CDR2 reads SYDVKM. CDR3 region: CASSVAVTAFTGELFF. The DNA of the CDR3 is TGTGCCAGCAGTGTCGCCGTCACAGCATTCACCGGGGAGCTGTTTTTT.

CDR3 nucleotide sequence: TGCAGCGTCGTCCCCTGGGGGGGAGGGACCTACGAGCAGTACTTC. Amino acid sequence: CSVVPWGGGTYEQYF. This chain connects TRBV29-1 to TRBJ2-7; 7 nucleotides agree with TRBD2. The J segment lost 2 bases and the V segment lost 6 bases, leaving 13 bases of the junction unmatched. Germline V gene lookup returns CDR1 SQVTM and CDR2 ANQGSEA. The CDR3 has 15 residues.

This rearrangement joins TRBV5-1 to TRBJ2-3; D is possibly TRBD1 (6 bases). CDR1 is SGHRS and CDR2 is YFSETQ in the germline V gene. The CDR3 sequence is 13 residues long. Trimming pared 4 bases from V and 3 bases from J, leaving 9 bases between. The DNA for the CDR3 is TGCGCCAGCAGCCCCACAGGGACAGATACGCAGTATTTT. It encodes CASSPTGTDTQYF.

This CDR3 is CASSVTGRNQETQYF. CDR3 nucleotide sequence: TGTGCCAGCAGCGTAACCGGACGGAACCAAGAGACCCAGTACTTC. The chain links TRBV9 to TRBJ2-5, with D uncertain. Trimming stripped 1 base from V and 0 bases from J, with 10 bases between. The CDR3 contains 15 residues. Germline CDR1 reads SGDLS; CDR2 reads YYNGEE.

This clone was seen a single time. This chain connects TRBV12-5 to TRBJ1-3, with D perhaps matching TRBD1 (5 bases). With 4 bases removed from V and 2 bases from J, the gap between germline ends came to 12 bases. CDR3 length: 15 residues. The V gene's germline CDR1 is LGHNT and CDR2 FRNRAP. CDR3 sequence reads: CASGSPTGPGNTIYF. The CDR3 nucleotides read TGTGCTAGTGGTTCTCCTACAGGACCTGGAAACACCATATATTTT.